Sequencing of this TCR beta chain was carried out in a study of OX40 agonist ivuxolimab in advanced cancers. In the study overall: Ivuxolimab, an antibody acting as an agonist of OX40 (CD134), was used to treat patients.

This clone turned up a few times. Its target is not known. Study conclusions and caveats: CD4+ and CD8+ T cells in blood underwent clonal expansion by week 6 at 0.1 to 3.0 mg/kg. The mean number of expanded clones was higher in CD8+ T cells than in CD4+.

The protocol was immunoSEQ multiplex PCR, while the TCRdb copy is restricted to in-frame clones and leaves out a portion. This table has some 80,000 clones, approximately 92% appearing once. Germline V gene lookup returns CDR1 MDHEN and CDR2 SYDVKM. The germline V and J ends were trimmed by 3 bases and 0 bases, with 9 bases remaining between them. The CDR3 has 15 residues. The chain has TRBV28 and TRBJ1-3; maybe TRBD1 (5 bases). Source: CD4+ or CD8+ T cells sorted from blood, taken in a trial of the OX40 agonist ivuxolimab. The TCR sequence derives from an adult with an advanced solid tumor such as melanoma, head and neck, liver or kidney cancer. CDR3 residues: CASSLGLSSGNTIYF. CDR3 bases: TGTGCCAGCAGTTTGGGACTCAGCTCTGGAAACACCATATATTTT.